Below, 10 T cell receptor beta chains from the same sample are listed, as sequenced in a study of control samples from healthy donors and cancer patients. Data came from immunoSEQ multiplex PCR; TCRdb stores just in-frame clones and leaves some out. The sample has 130,000 or so clones, more than 90% seen once. Sequencing was done on a sample of blood. The receptors were sampled from a man aged 18-30 years in good health.

The chain links TRBV2 to TRBJ1-1; maybe TRBD1 (6 bases). This CDR3 spans 15 amino acids. V shed 1 base and J shed 4 bases, with 13 bases lying between them. In germline, CDR1 is SNHLY, CDR2 FYNNEI. In DNA, the CDR3 is TGTGCCAGCAGTGAAGGACAGGCACGCGGCACTGAAGCTTTCTTT. This gives the protein CASSEGQARGTEAFF.

The V and J genes are TRBV9 and TRBJ2-7; 9 bases are a match to TRBD1. Germline lookup yields CDR1 SGDLS and CDR2 YYNGEE. After removal of 3 bases from V and 5 bases from J, the junction contained 9 bases not matched to a gene. CDR3 length: 15 residues. The CDR3 coding sequence is TGTGCCAGCAGCGGAACAGGGGGCGAAAGCAACGAGCAGTACTTC. It yields the protein CASSGTGGESNEQYF. The full variable domain, completed using reference TRBV9 and TRBJ2-7, is DSGVTQTPKHLITATGQRVTLRCSPRSGDLSVYWYQQSLDQGLQFLIQYYNGEERAKGNILERFSAQQFPDLHSELNLSSLELGDSALYFCASSGTGGESNEQYFGPGTRLTVT.

This rearrangement joins TRBV5-4 to TRBJ2-2; 8 positions match TRBD2. The CDR3 is 15 residues long. The V gene's germline CDR1 is SGHNT and CDR2 YYREEE (reference sequence). Unmatched junction bases numbered 2, after V lost 0 bases and J lost 4 bases. CDR3 in amino acids: CASSLVAGGTGELFF. DNA for the CDR3: TGTGCCAGCAGCTTGGTGGCGGGGGGCACCGGGGAGCTGTTTTTT.

This chain connects TRBV19 to TRBJ1-5; TRBD1 aligns across 10 bases. The V gene end was trimmed by 1 base and the J gene end by 4 bases; junction bases not matched to a gene: 13. CDR1 and CDR2 from the germline V gene are LNHDA and SQIVND (reference sequence). This CDR3 is 19 amino acids long. The CDR3 sequence: CASSIGPGQGSTRNQPQHF. CDR3 coding DNA: TGTGCCAGTAGTATAGGGCCGGGACAGGGGTCTACGAGGAATCAGCCCCAGCATTTT. The full variable domain, in which reference TRBV19 and TRBJ1-5 provide the parts outside the CDR3, is DGGITQSPKYLFRKEGQNVTLSCEQNLNHDAMYWYRQDPGQGLRLIYYSQIVNDFQKGDIAEGYSVSREKKESFPLTVTSAQKNPTAFYLCASSIGPGQGSTRNQPQHFGDGTRLSIL.

This clone was seen a single time. V gene TRBV18 combines with J gene TRBJ2-1; D may be TRBD1 (5 bases). The CDR3 runs to 15 residues. V was pared by 2 bases and J by 7 bases, with 15 bases between. Germline V CDR1 and CDR2: KGHSH, LQKENI. This CDR3 is CASSPSQGLGNEQFF. CDR3 nucleotides: TGTGCCAGCTCACCAAGTCAGGGCTTAGGGAATGAGCAGTTCTTC.

The chain uses TRBV6-5 and TRBJ2-5, with D uncertain. The V gene lost 0 bases and the J gene lost 5 bases, with 7 bases spanning the gap. Germline CDR1 is MNHEY and CDR2 is SVGAGI. The length of the CDR3 is 13 residues. This chain's CDR3 is CASSYSGWETQYF. In DNA, the CDR3 is TGTGCCAGCAGTTACTCTGGGTGGGAGACCCAGTACTTC.

This clone was found once. This chain links TRBV5-1 with TRBJ2-3, with D tentatively TRBD1 (6 bases). Trimming left V 4 bases short and J 5 bases short, with 14 bases between. The germline V gene has CDR1 SGHRS and CDR2 YFSETQ. The length of the CDR3 is 14 residues. CDR3 nucleotides: TGCGCCAGCAGCGACGGAGGCAGGGGAGATACGCAGTATTTT. Translated: CASSDGGRGDTQYF.

The chain uses TRBV11-2 and TRBJ2-1, with D tentatively TRBD1 (6 bases). The CDR3 is 15 amino acids. With 3 bases removed from V and 4 bases from J, the gap between germline ends came to 13 bases. CDR1 is SGHAT, CDR2 FQNNGV, per germline. CDR3 sequence (DNA): TGTGCCAGCAGCTTGGGGGCCGCAGGATACAATGAGCAGTTCTTC. It is translated as CASSLGAAGYNEQFF.

This chain uses TRBV5-4 with TRBJ2-3; D may be TRBD2 (6 bases). CDR1 and CDR2 (germline): SGHNT, YYREEE (reference sequence). Trimming removed 4 bases from V and 2 bases from J, with 17 bases in between. There are 16 residues in the CDR3. DNA of the CDR3: TGTGCCAGCAGCGCGATGACTAGTGGGGCCACAGATACGCAGTATTTT. This encodes CASSAMTSGATDTQYF.

The J gene is TRBJ2-2, the V gene TRBV29-1; perhaps D is TRBD1 or TRBD2 (5 bases each). In germline, CDR1 is SQVTM, CDR2 ANQGSEA. This CDR3 comprises 14 residues. V lost 4 bases, J lost 2 bases, and 11 bases lay in between. As DNA, the CDR3 is TGCAGCGTTGCTGGGACGGTTAACACCGGGGAGCTGTTTTTT. It specifies CSVAGTVNTGELFF.